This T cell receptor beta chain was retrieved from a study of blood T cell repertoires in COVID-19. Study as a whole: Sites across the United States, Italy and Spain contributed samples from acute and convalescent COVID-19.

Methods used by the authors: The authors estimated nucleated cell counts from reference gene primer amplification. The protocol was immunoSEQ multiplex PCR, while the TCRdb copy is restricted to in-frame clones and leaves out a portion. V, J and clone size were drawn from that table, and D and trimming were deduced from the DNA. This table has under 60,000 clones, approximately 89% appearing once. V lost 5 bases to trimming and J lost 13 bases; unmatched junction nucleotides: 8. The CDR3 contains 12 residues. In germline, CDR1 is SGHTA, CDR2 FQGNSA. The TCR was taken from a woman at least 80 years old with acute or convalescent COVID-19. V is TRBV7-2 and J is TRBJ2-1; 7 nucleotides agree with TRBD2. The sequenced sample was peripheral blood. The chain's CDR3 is CASSAPGREQFF. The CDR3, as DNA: TGTGCCAGCAGCGCACCGGGGAGGGAACAGTTCTTC.